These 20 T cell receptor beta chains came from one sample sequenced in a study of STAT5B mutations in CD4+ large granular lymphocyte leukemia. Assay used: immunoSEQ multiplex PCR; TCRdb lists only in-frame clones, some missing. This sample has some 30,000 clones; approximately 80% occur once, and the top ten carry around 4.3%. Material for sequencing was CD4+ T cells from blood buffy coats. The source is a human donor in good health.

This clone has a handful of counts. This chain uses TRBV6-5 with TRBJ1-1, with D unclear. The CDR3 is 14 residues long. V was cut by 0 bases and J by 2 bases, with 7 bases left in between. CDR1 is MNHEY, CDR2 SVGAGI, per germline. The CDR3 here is CASSYSGVNTEAFF. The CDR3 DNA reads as TGTGCCAGCAGTTACTCGGGCGTCAACACTGAAGCTTTCTTT.

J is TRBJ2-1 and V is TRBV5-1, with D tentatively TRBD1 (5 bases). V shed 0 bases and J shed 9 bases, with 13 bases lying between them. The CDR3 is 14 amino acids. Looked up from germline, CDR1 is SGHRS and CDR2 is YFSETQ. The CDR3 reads CASSLGALQGEQFF. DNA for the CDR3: TGCGCCAGCAGCTTGGGGGCGCTTCAGGGTGAGCAGTTCTTC.

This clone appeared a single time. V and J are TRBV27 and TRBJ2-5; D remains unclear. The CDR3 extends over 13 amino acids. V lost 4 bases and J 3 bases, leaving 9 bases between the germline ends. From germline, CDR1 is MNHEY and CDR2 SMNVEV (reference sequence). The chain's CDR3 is CASSSPLEETQYF. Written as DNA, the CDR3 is TGTGCCAGCAGTTCGCCCCTTGAAGAGACCCAGTACTTC.

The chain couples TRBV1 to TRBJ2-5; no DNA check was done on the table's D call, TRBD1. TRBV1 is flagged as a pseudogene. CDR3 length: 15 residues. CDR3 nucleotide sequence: TGCACCAGCAGCCAAGTTGACAGGGGGCGGGAGACCCAGTACTTC. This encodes CTSSQVDRGRETQYF.

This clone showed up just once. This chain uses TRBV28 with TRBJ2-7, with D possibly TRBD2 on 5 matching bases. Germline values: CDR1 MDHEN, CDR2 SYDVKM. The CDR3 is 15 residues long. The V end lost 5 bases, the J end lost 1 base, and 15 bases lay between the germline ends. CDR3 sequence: CASSPSGRGSYEQYF. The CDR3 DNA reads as TGTGCCAGCAGTCCATCAGGACGGGGATCCTACGAGCAGTACTTC.

In DNA, the CDR3 is TGTGCCAGCAGCTTAGTGTCCCCCACAGATACGCAGTATTTT. It translates to CASSLVSPTDTQYF. This chain links TRBV11-2 with TRBJ2-3; D is unresolved. There are 14 residues in the CDR3. V lost 1 base to trimming and J lost 2 bases, with 7 bases between them. Germline CDR1 SGHAT, CDR2 FQNNGV.

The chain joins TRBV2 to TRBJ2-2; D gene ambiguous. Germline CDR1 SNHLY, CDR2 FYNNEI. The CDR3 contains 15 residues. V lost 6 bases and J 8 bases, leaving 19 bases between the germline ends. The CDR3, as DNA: TGTGCCAGCAGAGGCCGCCAGAACCTTGGAGGGGAGCTGTTTTTT. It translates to CASRGRQNLGGELFF.

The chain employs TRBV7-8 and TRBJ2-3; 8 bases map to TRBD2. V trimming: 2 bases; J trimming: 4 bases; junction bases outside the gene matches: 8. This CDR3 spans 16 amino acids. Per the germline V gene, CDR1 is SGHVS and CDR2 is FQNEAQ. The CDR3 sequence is CASSLKYRTSPDTQYF. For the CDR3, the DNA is TGTGCCAGCAGCTTAAAGTATAGGACTAGCCCAGATACGCAGTATTTT.

Written as DNA, the CDR3 is TGTGCCAGCAGTTACTCCCGGCTAGCCTCCTACGAGCAGTACTTC. Protein product: CASSYSRLASYEQYF. The genes are TRBV6-6 and TRBJ2-5, with D perhaps TRBD2 (5 bases). Judging by the DNA end, TRBJ2-7 fits better; the J call may be wrong. Germline CDR1 MNHNY, CDR2 SVGAGI (reference sequence). The length of the CDR3 is 15 residues.

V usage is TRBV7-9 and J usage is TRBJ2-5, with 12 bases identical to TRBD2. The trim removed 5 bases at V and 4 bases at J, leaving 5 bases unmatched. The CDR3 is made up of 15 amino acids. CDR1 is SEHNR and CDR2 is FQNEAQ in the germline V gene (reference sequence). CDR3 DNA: TGTGCCAGCAGCACGGGACTAGCGGGCCCAGAGACCCAGTACTTC. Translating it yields CASSTGLAGPETQYF.

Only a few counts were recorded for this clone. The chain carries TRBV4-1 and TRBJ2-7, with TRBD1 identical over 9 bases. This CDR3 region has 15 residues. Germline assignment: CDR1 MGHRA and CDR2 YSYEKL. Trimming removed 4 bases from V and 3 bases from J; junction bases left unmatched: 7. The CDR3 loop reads CASSLTGTGNYEQYF. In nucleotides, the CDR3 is TGCGCCAGCAGCCTCACCGGGACAGGGAACTACGAGCAGTACTTC.

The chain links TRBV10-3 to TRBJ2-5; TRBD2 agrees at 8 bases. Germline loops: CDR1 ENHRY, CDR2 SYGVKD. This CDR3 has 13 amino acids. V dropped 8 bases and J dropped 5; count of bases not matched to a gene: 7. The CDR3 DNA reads TGTGCCATCGGGACTAGACGCGGTGAGACCCAGTACTTC. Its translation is CAIGTRRGETQYF.

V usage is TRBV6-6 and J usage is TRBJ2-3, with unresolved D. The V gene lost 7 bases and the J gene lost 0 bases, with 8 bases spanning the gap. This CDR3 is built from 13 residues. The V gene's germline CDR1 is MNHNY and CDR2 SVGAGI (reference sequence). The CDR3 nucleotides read TGTGCCAGCAAGCGAGGAAGCACAGATACGCAGTATTTT. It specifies CASKRGSTDTQYF.

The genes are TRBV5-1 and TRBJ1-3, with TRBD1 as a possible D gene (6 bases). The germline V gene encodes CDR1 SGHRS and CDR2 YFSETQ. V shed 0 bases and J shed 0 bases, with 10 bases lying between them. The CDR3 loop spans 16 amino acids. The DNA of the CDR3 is TGCGCCAGCAGCTTGGGACAGGCCTTCTCTGGAAACACCATATATTTT. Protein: CASSLGQAFSGNTIYF.

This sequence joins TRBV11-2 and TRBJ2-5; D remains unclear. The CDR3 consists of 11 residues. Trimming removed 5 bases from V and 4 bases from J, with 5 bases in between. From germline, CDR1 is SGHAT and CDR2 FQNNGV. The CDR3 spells CASSLIETQYF. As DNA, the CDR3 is TGTGCCAGCAGCCTCATAGAGACCCAGTACTTC.

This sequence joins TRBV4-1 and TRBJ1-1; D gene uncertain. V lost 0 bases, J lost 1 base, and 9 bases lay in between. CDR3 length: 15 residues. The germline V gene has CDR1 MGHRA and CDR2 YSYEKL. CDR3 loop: CASSQDPPRNTEAFF. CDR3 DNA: TGCGCCAGCAGCCAAGATCCCCCGCGGAACACTGAAGCTTTCTTT.

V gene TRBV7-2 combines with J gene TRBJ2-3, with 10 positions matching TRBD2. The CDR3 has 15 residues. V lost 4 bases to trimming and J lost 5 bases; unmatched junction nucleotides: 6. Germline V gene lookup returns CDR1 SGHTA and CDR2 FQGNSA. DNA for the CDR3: TGTGCCAGCAGCTATTCTAGCGGGAGTATAGATACGCAGTATTTT. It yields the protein CASSYSSGSIDTQYF.

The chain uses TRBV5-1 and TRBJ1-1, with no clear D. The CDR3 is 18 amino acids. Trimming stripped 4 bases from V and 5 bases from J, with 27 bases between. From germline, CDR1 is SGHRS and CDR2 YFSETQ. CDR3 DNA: TGCGCCAGCAGCCCACCAGCAGGAGGTTTCTATTCGGGGACTGAAGCTTTCTTT. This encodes CASSPPAGGFYSGTEAFF.

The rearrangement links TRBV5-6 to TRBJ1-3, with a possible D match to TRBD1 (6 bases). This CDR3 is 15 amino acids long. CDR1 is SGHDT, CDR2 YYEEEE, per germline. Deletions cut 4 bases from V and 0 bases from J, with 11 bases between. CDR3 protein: CASSRTGNSGNTIYF. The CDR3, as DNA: TGTGCCAGCAGCAGAACAGGGAACTCTGGAAACACCATATATTTT.

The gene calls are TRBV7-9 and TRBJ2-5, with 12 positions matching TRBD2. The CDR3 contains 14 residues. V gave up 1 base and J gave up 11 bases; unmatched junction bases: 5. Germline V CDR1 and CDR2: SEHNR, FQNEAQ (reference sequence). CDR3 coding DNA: TGTGCCAGCAGCTTAGGTCTAGCGGGAGGGCTTCAGTACTTC. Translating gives CASSLGLAGGLQYF.